These T cell receptor beta chains were read from a single sample in a study of OX40 agonist ivuxolimab in advanced cancers. The method was immunoSEQ multiplex PCR; TCRdb's version includes in-frame clones alone and lacks a portion of them. This table has 25,000 to 30,000 clones, about 76% appearing once. The source material was CD4+ or CD8+ T cells sorted from blood, sampled in a trial of the OX40 agonist ivuxolimab. The receptor source for this set is an adult with an advanced solid tumor such as melanoma, head and neck, liver or kidney cancer. Each CDR3 is given with its conserved first and last residue. The order of the fields is D gene, V gene, clone size, J gene, CDR3 protein, CDR3 DNA. D genes are given only for firm matches. Not all rows give a size; the values are once, few, many and, for expanded clones, a class.

D gene: TRBD1
V gene: TRBV5-5
clone size: -
J gene: TRBJ1-3
CDR3 protein: CASSPGTGGFQSGNTIYF
CDR3 DNA: TGTGCCAGCAGCCCCGGGACAGGAGGATTCCAATCTGGAAACACCATATATTTT

D gene: TRBD2
V gene: TRBV11-3
clone size: -
J gene: TRBJ2-4
CDR3 protein: CASSLDPPRTSGKNIQYF
CDR3 DNA: TGTGCCAGCAGCTTAGATCCCCCCCGTACTAGCGGAAAAAACATTCAGTACTTC

D gene: TRBD1
V gene: TRBV11-2
clone size: -
J gene: TRBJ2-7
CDR3 protein: CASSLRPDRVGYEQYF
CDR3 DNA: TGTGCCAGCAGCTTACGTCCGGACAGGGTCGGCTACGAGCAGTACTTC

D gene: TRBD1
V gene: TRBV4-1
clone size: -
J gene: TRBJ2-1
CDR3 protein: CASSQDQGASYNEQFF
CDR3 DNA: TGCGCCAGCAGCCAAGATCAGGGGGCCTCCTACAATGAGCAGTTCTTC

D gene: -
V gene: TRBV11-1
clone size: -
J gene: TRBJ2-2
CDR3 protein: CASSLVFRGVGELFF
CDR3 DNA: TGTGCCAGCAGCTTAGTGTTTCGGGGCGTCGGGGAGCTGTTTTTT

D gene: -
V gene: TRBV19
clone size: few
J gene: TRBJ2-5
CDR3 protein: CASSMFLWGQETQYF
CDR3 DNA: TGTGCCAGTAGTATGTTTTTATGGGGGCAAGAGACCCAGTACTTC

D gene: TRBD2
V gene: TRBV29-1
clone size: -
J gene: TRBJ2-2
CDR3 protein: CSVEIFGLAGAGNTGELFF
CDR3 DNA: TGCAGCGTTGAAATTTTTGGACTAGCGGGGGCCGGGAACACCGGGGAGCTGTTTTTT

D gene: -
V gene: TRBV9
clone size: -
J gene: TRBJ1-2
CDR3 protein: CASSVSGSYYGYTF
CDR3 DNA: TGTGCCAGCAGCGTATCCGGCAGCTACTATGGCTACACCTTC

D gene: TRBD2
V gene: TRBV7-9
clone size: -
J gene: TRBJ2-7
CDR3 protein: CASSLKTSGRADEQYF
CDR3 DNA: TGTGCCAGCAGCTTAAAAACTAGCGGGAGGGCCGACGAGCAGTACTTC

D gene: TRBD2
V gene: TRBV4-1
clone size: -
J gene: TRBJ2-3
CDR3 protein: CASSQAPGLAGELDTQYF
CDR3 DNA: TGCGCCAGCAGCCAGGCTCCGGGACTAGCGGGGGAATTGGATACGCAGTATTTT

D gene: TRBD2
V gene: TRBV28
clone size: -
J gene: TRBJ2-3
CDR3 protein: CASSFSGGNTDTQYF
CDR3 DNA: TGTGCCAGCAGCTTTAGCGGGGGGAACACAGATACGCAGTATTTT

D gene: TRBD1
V gene: TRBV5-4
clone size: -
J gene: TRBJ2-1
CDR3 protein: CASSLGDRGIDEQFF
CDR3 DNA: TGTGCCAGCAGCTTGGGGGACAGGGGAATCGATGAGCAGTTCTTC

D gene: TRBD1
V gene: TRBV23-1
clone size: -
J gene: TRBJ2-1
CDR3 protein: CASTQGQPNNEQFF
CDR3 DNA: TGCGCCAGCACACAGGGACAGCCTAACAATGAGCAGTTCTTC

D gene: TRBD2
V gene: TRBV29-1
clone size: -
J gene: TRBJ2-2
CDR3 protein: CSVLWAGGRTNTGELFF
CDR3 DNA: TGCAGCGTCCTCTGGGCGGGAGGTCGAACGAACACCGGGGAGCTGTTTTTT

D gene: TRBD2
V gene: TRBV11-3
clone size: -
J gene: TRBJ2-7
CDR3 protein: CASRGGFYEQYF
CDR3 DNA: TGTGCCAGCCGGGGGGGCTTCTACGAGCAGTACTTC

D gene: -
V gene: TRBV5-1
clone size: -
J gene: TRBJ1-3
CDR3 protein: CASSPADSGNTIYF
CDR3 DNA: TGCGCCAGCAGCCCTGCTGACTCTGGAAACACCATATATTTT

D gene: -
V gene: TRBV28
clone size: -
J gene: TRBJ2-3
CDR3 protein: CASSFLWGSYPDTQYF
CDR3 DNA: TGTGCCAGCAGCTTCCTGTGGGGGAGTTATCCAGATACGCAGTATTTT

D gene: -
V gene: TRBV18
clone size: -
J gene: TRBJ1-4
CDR3 protein: CASSPFVQEKLFF
CDR3 DNA: TGTGCCAGCTCACCATTTGTCCAAGAAAAACTGTTTTTT

D gene: -
V gene: TRBV29-1
clone size: -
J gene: TRBJ2-2
CDR3 protein: CSVELGWNTGELFF
CDR3 DNA: TGCAGCGTTGAACTCGGTTGGAACACCGGGGAGCTGTTTTTT

D gene: -
V gene: TRBV5-1
clone size: -
J gene: TRBJ2-1
CDR3 protein: CASSPIRGNNEQFF
CDR3 DNA: TGCGCCAGCAGCCCGATCCGGGGGAACAATGAGCAGTTCTTC

D gene: -
V gene: TRBV10-2
clone size: -
J gene: TRBJ2-1
CDR3 protein: CASSEFGGSSNEQFF
CDR3 DNA: TGCGCCAGCAGTGAGTTCGGGGGTTCTTCCAATGAGCAGTTCTTC

D gene: -
V gene: TRBV6-5
clone size: -
J gene: TRBJ1-3
CDR3 protein: CASSSSPGSAGNTIYF
CDR3 DNA: TGTGCCAGCAGTTCTTCCCCAGGGTCTGCTGGAAACACCATATATTTT

D gene: -
V gene: TRBV9
clone size: -
J gene: TRBJ1-1
CDR3 protein: CASSGDVLRGTEAFF
CDR3 DNA: TGTGCCAGCAGCGGAGACGTTTTGAGGGGCACTGAAGCTTTCTTT

D gene: TRBD2
V gene: TRBV9
clone size: once
J gene: TRBJ2-2
CDR3 protein: CASSTRLAGDNTGELFF
CDR3 DNA: TGTGCCAGCAGCACCCGACTAGCGGGAGATAACACCGGGGAGCTGTTTTTT

D gene: -
V gene: TRBV27
clone size: -
J gene: TRBJ1-2
CDR3 protein: CASSLSGIPRDYTF
CDR3 DNA: TGTGCCAGCAGTTTATCAGGAATCCCCCGGGACTACACCTTC

D gene: TRBD1
V gene: TRBV19
clone size: -
J gene: TRBJ2-2
CDR3 protein: CASSIDLYGTATGELFF
CDR3 DNA: TGTGCCAGTAGTATAGATCTATACGGGACAGCCACCGGGGAGCTGTTTTTT

D gene: -
V gene: TRBV11-3
clone size: -
J gene: TRBJ1-1
CDR3 protein: CASSQGRDTEAFF
CDR3 DNA: TGTGCCAGCAGCCAGGGAAGAGACACTGAAGCTTTCTTT

D gene: -
V gene: TRBV4-1
clone size: -
J gene: TRBJ2-1
CDR3 protein: CASSLRDWSYNEQFF
CDR3 DNA: TGCGCCAGCAGCCTCCGGGACTGGTCCTACAATGAGCAGTTCTTC

D gene: -
V gene: TRBV11-2
clone size: -
J gene: TRBJ2-1
CDR3 protein: CASSLGGSSYNEQFF
CDR3 DNA: TGTGCCAGCAGCTTAGGCGGAAGCTCCTACAATGAGCAGTTCTTC

D gene: -
V gene: TRBV30
clone size: -
J gene: TRBJ2-1
CDR3 protein: CAWNGRGDAYNEQFF
CDR3 DNA: TGTGCCTGGAACGGCAGGGGCGATGCCTACAATGAGCAGTTCTTC

D gene: -
V gene: TRBV18
clone size: -
J gene: TRBJ2-7
CDR3 protein: CASSPVGRSSYEQYF
CDR3 DNA: TGTGCCAGCTCCCCCGTTGGGAGGAGTTCCTACGAGCAGTACTTC

D gene: -
V gene: TRBV9
clone size: -
J gene: TRBJ1-6
CDR3 protein: CASSVGDADSPLHF
CDR3 DNA: TGTGCCAGCAGCGTAGGTGACGCTGATTCACCCCTCCACTTT

D gene: -
V gene: TRBV19
clone size: -
J gene: TRBJ2-1
CDR3 protein: CASNWGAHNEQFF
CDR3 DNA: TGTGCCAGTAACTGGGGCGCCCACAATGAGCAGTTCTTC

D gene: -
V gene: TRBV11-2
clone size: -
J gene: TRBJ2-7
CDR3 protein: CASAGSYEQYF
CDR3 DNA: TGTGCCAGCGCAGGGTCGTACGAGCAGTACTTC

D gene: TRBD1
V gene: TRBV11-1
clone size: -
J gene: TRBJ1-1
CDR3 protein: CASSLFRGGQTNTEAFF
CDR3 DNA: TGTGCCAGCAGCTTATTTCGTGGGGGACAGACGAACACTGAAGCTTTCTTT

D gene: -
V gene: TRBV28
clone size: -
J gene: TRBJ2-3
CDR3 protein: CASSLRAGRGTDTQYF
CDR3 DNA: TGTGCCAGCAGTTTAAGGGCGGGGAGGGGGACAGATACGCAGTATTTT

D gene: TRBD2
V gene: TRBV13
clone size: -
J gene: TRBJ2-3
CDR3 protein: CASSHSGRAPDTQYF
CDR3 DNA: TGTGCCAGCAGTCACAGCGGGAGGGCCCCAGATACGCAGTATTTT

D gene: -
V gene: TRBV7-8
clone size: -
J gene: TRBJ2-5
CDR3 protein: CASSLALEETQYF
CDR3 DNA: TGTGCCAGCAGCTTAGCTTTGGAAGAGACCCAGTACTTC

D gene: TRBD1
V gene: TRBV2
clone size: -
J gene: TRBJ2-5
CDR3 protein: CASSTWTGQETQYF
CDR3 DNA: TGTGCCAGCAGCACCTGGACAGGACAAGAGACCCAGTACTTC

D gene: -
V gene: TRBV7-2
clone size: -
J gene: TRBJ2-7
CDR3 protein: CASRVNLGEQYF
CDR3 DNA: TGTGCCAGCAGGGTAAATCTGGGCGAGCAGTACTTC

D gene: TRBD1
V gene: TRBV4-1
clone size: -
J gene: TRBJ1-3
CDR3 protein: CASSHPTDRDRSGNTIYF
CDR3 DNA: TGCGCCAGCAGTCATCCTACAGACAGGGATAGGTCTGGAAACACCATATATTTT

D gene: -
V gene: TRBV2
clone size: few
J gene: TRBJ2-2
CDR3 protein: CASARTFTGELFF
CDR3 DNA: TGTGCCAGCGCCCGGACTTTCACCGGGGAGCTGTTTTTT

D gene: -
V gene: TRBV11-3
clone size: -
J gene: TRBJ2-7
CDR3 protein: CASSLDVIGHPVYEQYF
CDR3 DNA: TGTGCCAGCAGCTTAGACGTAATCGGCCACCCCGTCTACGAGCAGTACTTC

D gene: TRBD1
V gene: TRBV11-3
clone size: -
J gene: TRBJ2-5
CDR3 protein: CASSPWDSQETQYF
CDR3 DNA: TGTGCCAGCAGCCCATGGGACAGCCAAGAGACCCAGTACTTC

D gene: -
V gene: TRBV28
clone size: -
J gene: TRBJ2-6
CDR3 protein: CASLKKAGKSDGANVLTF
CDR3 DNA: TGTGCCAGCCTCAAAAAGGCAGGGAAATCTGACGGGGCCAACGTCCTGACTTTC

D gene: -
V gene: TRBV11-3
clone size: -
J gene: TRBJ2-7
CDR3 protein: CASSLSDGEQYF
CDR3 DNA: TGTGCCAGCAGCCTCAGTGACGGAGAGCAGTACTTC

D gene: TRBD1
V gene: TRBV5-1
clone size: -
J gene: TRBJ2-4
CDR3 protein: CASSSGTGAYGAKNIQYF
CDR3 DNA: TGCGCCAGCAGCTCAGGGACAGGAGCCTACGGGGCCAAAAACATTCAGTACTTC

D gene: -
V gene: TRBV30
clone size: few
J gene: TRBJ1-1
CDR3 protein: CAYNPRGTEAFF
CDR3 DNA: TGTGCCTATAACCCCCGGGGCACTGAAGCTTTCTTT

D gene: TRBD2
V gene: TRBV4-1
clone size: -
J gene: TRBJ2-3
CDR3 protein: CASSQELSSGADTQYF
CDR3 DNA: TGCGCCAGCAGCCAAGAATTGTCTAGCGGGGCAGATACGCAGTATTTT

D gene: TRBD2
V gene: TRBV9
clone size: -
J gene: TRBJ2-1
CDR3 protein: CASSPASGTYNEQFF
CDR3 DNA: TGTGCCAGCAGCCCGGCAAGCGGGACCTACAATGAGCAGTTCTTC

D gene: -
V gene: TRBV7-9
clone size: -
J gene: TRBJ2-1
CDR3 protein: CASSPTAGGNEQFF
CDR3 DNA: TGTGCCAGCAGCCCAACCGCCGGGGGAAATGAGCAGTTCTTC

D gene: TRBD1
V gene: TRBV7-8
clone size: -
J gene: TRBJ1-1
CDR3 protein: CASSPLQGLNTEAFF
CDR3 DNA: TGTGCCAGCAGCCCCCTACAGGGGCTGAACACTGAAGCTTTCTTT